This T cell receptor (beta chain) stems from a study of T cell repertoires in cytomegalovirus infection. Study as a whole: CMV epitopes used comprised recently identified HLA-C-restricted ones and well-studied HLA-B-restricted ones.

Germline-derived CDR1 and CDR2 are SEHNR and FQNEAQ (reference sequence). This CDR3 has 13 amino acids. Trimming removed 8 bases from V and 9 bases from J, with 17 bases in between. TCRdb recomputed calls from the reads with MiXCR, one row per CDR3 protein. Of some 800,000 distinct CDR3 sequences in the sample, almost 30% were seen once. Regarding this clonotype: The antigen remains undetermined.

The TCR was taken from a human donor in good health (CMV status not recorded). Some clones in this sample may be carry-over from other donors' samples. V and J are TRBV7-9 and TRBJ1-5; weak D call: TRBD1 (5 bases). The input for sequencing was cultured CD8+ T cells from PBMCs, taken from culture after CMV antigen stimulation. This CDR3 reads CASAWAGGGPQHF. CDR3 coding DNA: TGTGCCAGCGCTTGGGCCGGGGGAGGGCCCCAGCATTTT.